This T cell receptor beta chain was sequenced in a study of cytomegalovirus exposure and HLA in healthy donors. Study context: In a later analysis, the roughly 120 validation repertoires were reported to have used the same platform as the 666 first-cohort repertoires.

Clones were read by immunoSEQ multiplex PCR, and TCRdb kept only the in-frame ones, dropping some. The sample has about 160,000 clones; just under 85% are singletons. The V and J ends lost 0 bases and 4 bases respectively, with 13 bases between them. CDR1 and CDR2 (germline): SGHRS, YFSETQ. This CDR3 region has 15 residues. The donors were members of the validation cohort comprising over 90 subjects, separate from the roughly 690-subject first cohort. The chain links TRBV5-1 to TRBJ1-1; tentative D call: TRBD1 (5 bases). This clonotype was sampled from a man aged 30-40 years in good health and CMV-seropositive. The sequenced material came from PBMCs. CDR3: CASSLEGRGGTEAFF. The CDR3 DNA follows: TGCGCCAGCAGCTTGGAGGGTAGGGGCGGCACTGAAGCTTTCTTT.